These 16 T cell receptor beta chains share one sample of origin, sequenced in a study of T cells after yellow fever vaccination. MiXCR was run by TCRdb on the 5' RACE reads, yielding one entry per CDR3 protein. This sample carries about 150,000 distinct CDR3 sequences, approximately 6.2% of them seen once, and the ten largest clones take just under 3%. The source was CD4+ T cells sorted from PBMCs, collected on the day of the first yellow fever vaccination. These receptors originate from a man aged 18-30 years who received the YFV17D yellow fever vaccine.

This clonotype has a count of ten or more. The CDR3 is CASSLPRGNTDTQYF. Written as DNA, the CDR3 is TGCGCCAGCAGCTTGCCGCGGGGAAACACAGATACGCAGTATTTT. The chain couples TRBV5-1 to TRBJ2-3; maybe TRBD2 (6 bases). V was clipped by 1 base and J by 2 bases, with 11 bases between them. The CDR3 contains 15 residues. The germline CDR1 and CDR2 sequences are SGHRS and YFSETQ.

This clonotype was recorded a few times. The chain employs TRBV4-1 and TRBJ2-7; possibly TRBD2 for D (5 bases). CDR3 size: 14 residues. Germline loops: CDR1 MGHRA, CDR2 YSYEKL. Trimming cost V 2 bases and J 6 bases, with 14 bases left between them. This CDR3 reads CASSQPNREAEQYV. The CDR3 nucleotides read TGCGCCAGCAGCCAACCGAACCGGGAAGCCGAGCAGTACGTC.

A remark on this clonotype: A much more abundant neighbour one base away suggests this may be a read error. The chain couples TRBV10-3 to TRBJ2-2, with 8 bases that match TRBD1. The CDR3 extends over 14 amino acids. Germline V CDR1 and CDR2: ENHRY, SYGVKD. The trim removed 5 bases at V and 7 bases at J, leaving 6 bases unmatched. In DNA, the CDR3 is TGTGCCATCAGTTTTGACAGGGGTGGCGGGGAGCTGTTTTTT. This sequence encodes CAISFDRGGGELFF.

The chain links TRBV2 to TRBJ1-4; 8 bases fit TRBD1. V was clipped by 4 bases and J by 8 bases; unmatched bases: 3. CDR3 size: 13 residues. Germline CDR1 is SNHLY and CDR2 is FYNNEI. CDR3 sequence reads: CASSGQGLEKLFF. The CDR3 nucleotides read TGTGCCAGCAGTGGACAGGGGCTCGAAAAACTGTTTTTT. Together with reference TRBV2 and TRBJ1-4, the CDR3 gives the full variable domain: EPEVTQTPSHQVTQMGQEVILRCVPISNHLYFYWYRQILGQKVEFLVSFYNNEISEKSEIFDDQFSVERPDGSNFTLKIRSTKLEDSAMYFCASSGQGLEKLFFGSGTQLSVL.

This clonotype showed up just a few times. The V gene is TRBV7-2, the J gene TRBJ1-1; unclear D gene. Germline V gives CDR1 SGHTA, CDR2 FQGNSA. This CDR3 is built from 15 residues. The germline V and J ends were trimmed by 5 bases and 5 bases, with 18 bases remaining between them. CDR3 DNA sequence: TGTGCCAGCAGCCGAGAGGCATTTATCGGGACTGAAGCTTTCTTT. It encodes CASSREAFIGTEAFF.

This clonotype was seen ten or more times. Here the CDR3 reads CASSTPGQGFDEQFF. CDR3 coding DNA: TGTGCCAGCAGTACACCGGGACAGGGTTTCGATGAGCAGTTCTTC. The genes are TRBV28 and TRBJ2-1, with 9 bases lining up with TRBD1. Per germline, CDR1 MDHEN and CDR2 SYDVKM. The length of the CDR3 is 15 residues. After removal of 5 bases from V and 8 bases from J, the junction contained 10 bases not matched to a gene.

Many counts were recorded for this clonotype. The chain employs TRBV10-1 and TRBJ2-2; D is tentatively TRBD1 or TRBD2 (6 bases each). V gave up 8 bases and J gave up 9 bases, with 10 bases separating them. Germline CDR1 reads WNHNN; CDR2 reads SYGVQD (reference sequence). The CDR3 has 11 amino acids. The CDR3 region is CASLGGRELFF. The CDR3 DNA follows: TGCGCCAGCTTGGGGGGCAGGGAGCTGTTTTTT.

The chain is built from TRBV7-2 and TRBJ2-2, with 8 bases aligning to TRBD2. Germline values: CDR1 SGHTA, CDR2 FQGNSA. The CDR3 consists of 17 residues. V lost 5 bases to trimming and J lost 6 bases; unmatched junction nucleotides: 14. CDR3 residues: CASSRGGGGSYAGELFF. CDR3 DNA sequence: TGTGCCAGCAGCCGGGGGGGCGGGGGGTCGTATGCCGGGGAGCTGTTTTTT.

This clonotype was counted many times. The V and J genes are TRBV10-1 and TRBJ2-7; 9 positions agree with TRBD1. Germline CDR1 and CDR2: WNHNN and SYGVQD (reference sequence). This CDR3 comprises 14 residues. V lost 4 bases to trimming and J lost 4 bases; unmatched junction nucleotides: 5. The CDR3 coding sequence is TGCGCCAGCAGTGCGGGGACAGGGATTTACGAGCAGTACTTC. It yields the protein CASSAGTGIYEQYF.

The chain recombines TRBV10-2 with TRBJ2-1; 7 nucleotides match TRBD1. This CDR3 has 13 amino acids. The junction had 9 bases not matched to a gene; V was cut back by 8 bases and J by 8 bases. Germline V gene lookup returns CDR1 WSHSY and CDR2 SAAADI. The CDR3 sequence: CASADRDDDEQFF. The CDR3 nucleotides read TGCGCCAGCGCCGACAGGGACGATGATGAGCAGTTCTTC.

J is TRBJ2-7 and V is TRBV7-9; the match to TRBD1 covers 11 bases. The CDR3 loop spans 15 amino acids. J gave up 5 bases and V 5 bases, and 8 bases lay outside the gene matches. The germline gives CDR1 SEHNR, CDR2 FQNEAQ (reference sequence). The CDR3 DNA is TGTGCCAGCAGCGGTGGACAGGGGGCCGGGGACGAGCAGTACTTC. Translation gives CASSGGQGAGDEQYF.

This clonotype was recorded many times. The J gene is TRBJ2-7, the V gene TRBV7-2, with 7 bases that match TRBD1. The CDR3 consists of 14 residues. V lost 5 bases, J lost 6 bases, and 10 bases stayed unmatched. Germline V gene data show CDR1 as SGHTA and CDR2 as FQGNSA. This CDR3 reads CASSPLGTVAEQYV. CDR3 nucleotide sequence: TGTGCCAGCAGCCCGCTCGGGACAGTTGCCGAGCAGTACGTC.

This clonotype has a handful of counts. The rearrangement links TRBV5-1 to TRBJ1-2; D call uncertain. V dropped 4 bases and J dropped 0 bases, with 10 bases sitting between them. The CDR3 runs to 14 residues. Germline CDR1 reads SGHRS; CDR2 reads YFSETQ. The chain's CDR3 is CASSVSNANYGYTF. In DNA form, the CDR3 reads TGCGCCAGCAGCGTGTCCAACGCTAACTATGGCTACACCTTC. The full variable domain, in which reference TRBV5-1 and TRBJ1-2 provide the parts outside the CDR3, is KAGVTQTPRYLIKTRGQQVTLSCSPISGHRSVSWYQQTPGQGLQFLFEYFSETQRNKGNFPGRFSGRQFSNSRSEMNVSTLELGDSALYLCASSVSNANYGYTFGSGTRLTVV.

This chain uses TRBV5-1 with TRBJ1-2, with 11 bases aligning to TRBD1. The germline CDR1 and CDR2 sequences are SGHRS and YFSETQ. After removal of 3 bases from V and 3 bases from J, the junction contained 16 bases not matched to a gene. The CDR3 sequence is 19 residues long. The CDR3: CASSSTGGQGARAYYGYTF. Written as DNA, the CDR3 is TGCGCCAGCAGCTCTACGGGAGGACAGGGGGCCCGAGCCTACTATGGCTACACCTTC.

This clonotype has a count of ten or more. V usage is TRBV7-2 and J usage is TRBJ2-1, with D unresolved. The germline gives CDR1 SGHTA, CDR2 FQGNSA. V was cut by 1 base and J by 6 bases, with 7 bases left in between. This CDR3 is 13 amino acids long. The CDR3, as DNA: TGTGCCAGCAGCTTAGTCTACGGCAATGAGCAGTTCTTC. Protein sequence: CASSLVYGNEQFF.

This clonotype was recorded at least ten times. J is TRBJ2-1 and V is TRBV7-9; 10 bases align to TRBD2. CDR3 length equals 16 residues. Trimming took 5 bases from V and 7 from J; bases not matched to a gene: 11. From germline, CDR1 is SEHNR and CDR2 FQNEAQ (reference sequence). CDR3 nucleotides: TGTGCCAGCAGCCAAACTCTAGCGGGGGCTTTGAATGAGCAGTTCTTC. It encodes CASSQTLAGALNEQFF.